This T cell receptor (beta chain) was found in a study of CD8 T cells in Susac syndrome. FACS was used to enrich TEMRA cells, whereas the CD8+ and CD4+ T cells were obtained by negative isolation. Random hexamers served to reverse transcribe about 0.45 to 1 ug RNA. TCRdb fed the immunoSEQ multiplex PCR reads into MiXCR, producing one record per CDR3 protein. The sample shows 75,000 to 80,000 distinct CDR3 sequences, approximately 93% of them seen only once. The CDR3 contains 14 residues. Between the trimmed V and J ends, which lost 4 bases and 0 bases, there was a span of 9 bases. Germline CDR1 reads KGHSY; CDR2 reads FQNENV.

The sequencing sample was made of CD8+ T cells from PBMCs. The chain combines TRBV16 with TRBJ1-2, with D unclear. This receptor was taken from a human donor with Susac syndrome. The CDR3 region has the DNA TGTGCCAGCAGCCCGAAGATAGCTAACTATGGCTACACCTTC. This gives the protein CASSPKIANYGYTF.